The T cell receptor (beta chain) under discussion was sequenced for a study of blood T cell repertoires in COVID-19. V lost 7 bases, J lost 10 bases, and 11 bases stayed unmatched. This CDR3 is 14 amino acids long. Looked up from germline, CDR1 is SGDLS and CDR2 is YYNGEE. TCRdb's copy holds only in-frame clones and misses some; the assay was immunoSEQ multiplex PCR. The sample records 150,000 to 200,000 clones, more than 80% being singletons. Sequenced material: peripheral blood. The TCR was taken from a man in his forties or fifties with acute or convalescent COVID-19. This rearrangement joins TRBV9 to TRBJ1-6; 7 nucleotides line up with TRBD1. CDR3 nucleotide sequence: TGTGCCAGCCAAGGGGGCATTCCCGGCTCACCCCTCCACTTT. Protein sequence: CASQGGIPGSPLHF.